This entry features one TCR beta chain sequence. Its antigen is still unknown. This entry comes from a study of T cell responses to AZD1222 COVID-19 vaccine. General study results and limits: Increases in Spike-specific TCR breadth and depth were seen after two AZD1222 doses. Sampling captured repertoires only after the peak T cell response. The study identified only a handful of AZD1222 recipients as seropositive at baseline.

Method: immunoSEQ multiplex PCR; TCRdb's copy keeps in-frame clones and lacks some. Of 100,000 or so clones listed, around 91% were seen once; the top ten hold 5% to 6%. With 4 bases clipped from V and 3 bases from J, the junction kept 8 bases outside the gene matches. The CDR3 covers 15 residues. CDR1 is SGDLS and CDR2 is YYNGEE in the germline V gene. V is TRBV9 and J is TRBJ2-7, with 9 bases identical to TRBD2. The sequencing here drew on peripheral blood, taken 28 days after the second AZD1222 dose. The source of this sequence is an adult who received the AZD1222 COVID-19 vaccine. The CDR3 nucleotides read TGTGCCAGCAGCCCGCGTGGTAGCGGGGGCTACGAGCAGTACTTC. Protein: CASSPRGSGGYEQYF.